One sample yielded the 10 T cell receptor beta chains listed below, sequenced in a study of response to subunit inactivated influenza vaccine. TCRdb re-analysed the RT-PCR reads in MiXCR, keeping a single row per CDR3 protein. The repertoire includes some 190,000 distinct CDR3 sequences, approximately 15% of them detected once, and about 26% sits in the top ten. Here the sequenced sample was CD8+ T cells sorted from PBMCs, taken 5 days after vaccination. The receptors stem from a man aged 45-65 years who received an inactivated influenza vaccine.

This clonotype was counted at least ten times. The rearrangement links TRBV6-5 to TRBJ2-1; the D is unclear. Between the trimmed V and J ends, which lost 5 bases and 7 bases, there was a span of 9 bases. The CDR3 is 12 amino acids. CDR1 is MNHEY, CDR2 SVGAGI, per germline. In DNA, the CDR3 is TGTGCCAGCAGTGCGGCCGGTAATGAGCAGTTCTTC. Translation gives CASSAAGNEQFF.

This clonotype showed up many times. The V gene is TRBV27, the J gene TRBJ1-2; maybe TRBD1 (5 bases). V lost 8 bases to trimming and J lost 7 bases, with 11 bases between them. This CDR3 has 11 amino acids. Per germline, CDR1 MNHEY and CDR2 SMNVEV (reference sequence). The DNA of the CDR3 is TGTGCCAGCGGGCAGGGTGCTGGCTACACCTTC. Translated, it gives CASGQGAGYTF.

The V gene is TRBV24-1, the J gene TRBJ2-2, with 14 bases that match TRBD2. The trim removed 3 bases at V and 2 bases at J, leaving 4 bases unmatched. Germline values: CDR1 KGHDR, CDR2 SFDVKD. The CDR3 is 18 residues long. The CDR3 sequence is CATSDPGLAGDNTGELFF. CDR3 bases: TGTGCCACCAGTGATCCGGGACTAGCGGGGGATAACACCGGGGAGCTGTTTTTT.

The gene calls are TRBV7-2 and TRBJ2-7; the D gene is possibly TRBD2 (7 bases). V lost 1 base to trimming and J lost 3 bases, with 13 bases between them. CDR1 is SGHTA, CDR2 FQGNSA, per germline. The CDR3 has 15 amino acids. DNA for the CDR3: TGTGCCAGCAGCTTAGAGGGGGGGACCAACTACGAGCAGTACTTC. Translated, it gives CASSLEGGTNYEQYF.

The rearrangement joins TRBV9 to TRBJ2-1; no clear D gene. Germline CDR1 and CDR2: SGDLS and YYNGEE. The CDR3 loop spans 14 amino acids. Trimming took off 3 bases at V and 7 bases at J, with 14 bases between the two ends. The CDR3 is CASSDPVRRNEQFF. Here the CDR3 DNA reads TGTGCCAGCAGCGACCCAGTTAGACGGAATGAGCAGTTCTTC.

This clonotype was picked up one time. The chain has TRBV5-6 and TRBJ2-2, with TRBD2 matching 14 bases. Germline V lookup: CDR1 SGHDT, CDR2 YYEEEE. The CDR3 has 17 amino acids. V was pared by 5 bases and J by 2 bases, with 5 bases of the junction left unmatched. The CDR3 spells CASSFGLAGGNTGELFF. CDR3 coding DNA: TGTGCCAGCAGTTTTGGACTAGCGGGAGGCAACACCGGGGAGCTGTTTTTT.

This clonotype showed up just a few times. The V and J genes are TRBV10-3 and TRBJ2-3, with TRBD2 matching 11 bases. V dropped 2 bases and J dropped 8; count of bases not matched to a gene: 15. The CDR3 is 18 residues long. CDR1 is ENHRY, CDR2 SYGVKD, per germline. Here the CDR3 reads CAISEDFETSGVYATQYF. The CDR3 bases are TGTGCCATCAGTGAGGACTTCGAGACTAGCGGGGTTTATGCTACGCAGTATTTT.

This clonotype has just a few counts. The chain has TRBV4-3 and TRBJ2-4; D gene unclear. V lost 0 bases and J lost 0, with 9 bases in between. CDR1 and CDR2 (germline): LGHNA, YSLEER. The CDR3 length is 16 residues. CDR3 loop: CASSQDGPLAKNIQYF. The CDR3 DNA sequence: TGCGCCAGCAGCCAAGATGGACCGCTAGCCAAAAACATTCAGTACTTC.

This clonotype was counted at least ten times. The CDR3 DNA follows: TGTGCCAGCAGTTTCGGGACAGGGTCATCCTACGAGCAGTACTTC. Protein sequence: CASSFGTGSSYEQYF. The rearrangement links TRBV28 to TRBJ2-7; 9 nucleotides agree with TRBD1. CDR1 and CDR2 from the germline V gene are MDHEN and SYDVKM. The CDR3 runs to 15 residues. V dropped 3 bases and J dropped 1; count of bases not matched to a gene: 4.

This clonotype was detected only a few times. The DNA for the CDR3 is TGTGCCAGCAGTTTAGACAGGGGACACACCGGGGAGCTGTTTTTT. It specifies CASSLDRGHTGELFF. This chain connects TRBV12-3 or TRBV12-4 to TRBJ2-2; TRBD1 matches at 7 bases. V lost 1 base to trimming and J lost 3 bases; unmatched junction nucleotides: 2. The CDR3 extends over 15 amino acids.